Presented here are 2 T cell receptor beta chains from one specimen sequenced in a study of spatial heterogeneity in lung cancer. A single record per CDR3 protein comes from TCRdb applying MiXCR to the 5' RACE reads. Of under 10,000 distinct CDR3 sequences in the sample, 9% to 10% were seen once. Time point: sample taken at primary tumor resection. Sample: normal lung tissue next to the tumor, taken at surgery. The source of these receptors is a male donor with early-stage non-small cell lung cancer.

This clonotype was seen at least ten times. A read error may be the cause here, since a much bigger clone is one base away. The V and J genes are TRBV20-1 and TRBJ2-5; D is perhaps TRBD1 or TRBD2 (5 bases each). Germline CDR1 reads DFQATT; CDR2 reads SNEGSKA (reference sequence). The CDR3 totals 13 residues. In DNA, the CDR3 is TGCAGTGCTAGAGAGGGGGTCCAAGAGACCCGGTACTTC. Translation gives CSAREGVQETRYF.

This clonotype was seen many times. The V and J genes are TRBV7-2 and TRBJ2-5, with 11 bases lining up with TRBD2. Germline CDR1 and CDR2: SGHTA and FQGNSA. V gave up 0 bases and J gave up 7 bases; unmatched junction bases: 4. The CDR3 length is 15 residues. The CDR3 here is CASSLASGGAGTQYF. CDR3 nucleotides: TGTGCCAGCAGCTTAGCTAGCGGGGGGGCGGGGACCCAGTACTTC. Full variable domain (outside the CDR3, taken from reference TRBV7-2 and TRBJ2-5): GAGVSQSPSNKVTEKGKDVELRCDPISGHTALYWYRQSLGQGLEFLIYFQGNSAPDKSGLPSDRFSAERTGGSVSTLTIQRTQQEDSAVYLCASSLASGGAGTQYFGPGTRLLVL.